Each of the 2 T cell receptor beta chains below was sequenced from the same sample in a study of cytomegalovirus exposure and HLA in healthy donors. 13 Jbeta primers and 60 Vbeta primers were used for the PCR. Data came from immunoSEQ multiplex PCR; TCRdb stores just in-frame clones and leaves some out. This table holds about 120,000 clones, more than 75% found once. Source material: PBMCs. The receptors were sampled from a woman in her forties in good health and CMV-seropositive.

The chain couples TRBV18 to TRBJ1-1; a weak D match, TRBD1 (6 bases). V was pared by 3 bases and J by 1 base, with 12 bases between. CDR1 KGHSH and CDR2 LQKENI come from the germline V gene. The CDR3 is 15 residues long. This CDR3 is CASSPPQGPNTEAFF. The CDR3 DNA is TGTGCCAGCTCACCCCCTCAGGGGCCGAACACTGAAGCTTTCTTT.

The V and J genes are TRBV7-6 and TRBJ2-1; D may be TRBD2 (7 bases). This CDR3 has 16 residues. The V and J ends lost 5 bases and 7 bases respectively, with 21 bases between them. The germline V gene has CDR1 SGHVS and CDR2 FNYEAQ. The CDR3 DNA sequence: TGTGCCAGCAGCGGGATGGCGGGGGCCGTGGGAAATGAGCAGTTCTTC. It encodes CASSGMAGAVGNEQFF.